Described below is a single TCR beta chain sequence and its context. Its matching antigen is unknown. These data are taken from a study of cytomegalovirus exposure and HLA in healthy donors. Study-wide background: An earlier analysis identified 120 million or so unique TCR beta sequences in approximately 190 million T cells.

Each of the donors was a healthy bone marrow donor. Overall study results and limits: A later analysis linked a missense DCLRE1C variant to TCR beta V- and J-gene trimming. Among donors in an Asian-associated ancestry cluster, a later analysis reportedly found fewer N-insertions than the roughly 730-donor mean.

The germline V and J ends were trimmed by 10 bases and 3 bases, with 10 bases remaining between them. The CDR3 extends over 12 amino acids. Germline V gene lookup returns CDR1 MDHEN and CDR2 SYDVKM. Primers: 60 Vbeta forward and 13 Jbeta reverse. Profiled with immunoSEQ multiplex PCR; TCRdb holds only in-frame clones, not every one. The sample records roughly 250,000 clones, roughly 70% being singletons. The sequence derives from a female donor in good health and CMV-seronegative. The V and J genes are TRBV28 and TRBJ2-1, with D perhaps matching TRBD2 (5 bases). Sequencing input: PBMCs. The CDR3 DNA reads as TGTGCCAACGCGGGCGGCTACAATGAGCAGTTCTTC. It codes for CANAGGYNEQFF.